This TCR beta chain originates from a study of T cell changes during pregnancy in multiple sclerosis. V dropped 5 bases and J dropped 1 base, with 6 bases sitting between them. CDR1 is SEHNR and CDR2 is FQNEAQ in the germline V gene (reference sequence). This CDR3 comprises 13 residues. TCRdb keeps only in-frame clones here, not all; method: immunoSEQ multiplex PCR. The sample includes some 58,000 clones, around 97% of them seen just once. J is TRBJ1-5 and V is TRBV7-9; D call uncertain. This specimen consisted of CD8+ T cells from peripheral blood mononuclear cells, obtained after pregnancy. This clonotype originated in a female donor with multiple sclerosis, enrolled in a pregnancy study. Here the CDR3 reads CASSESSNQPQHF. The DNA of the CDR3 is TGTGCCAGCAGCGAAAGCAGCAATCAGCCCCAGCATTTT.